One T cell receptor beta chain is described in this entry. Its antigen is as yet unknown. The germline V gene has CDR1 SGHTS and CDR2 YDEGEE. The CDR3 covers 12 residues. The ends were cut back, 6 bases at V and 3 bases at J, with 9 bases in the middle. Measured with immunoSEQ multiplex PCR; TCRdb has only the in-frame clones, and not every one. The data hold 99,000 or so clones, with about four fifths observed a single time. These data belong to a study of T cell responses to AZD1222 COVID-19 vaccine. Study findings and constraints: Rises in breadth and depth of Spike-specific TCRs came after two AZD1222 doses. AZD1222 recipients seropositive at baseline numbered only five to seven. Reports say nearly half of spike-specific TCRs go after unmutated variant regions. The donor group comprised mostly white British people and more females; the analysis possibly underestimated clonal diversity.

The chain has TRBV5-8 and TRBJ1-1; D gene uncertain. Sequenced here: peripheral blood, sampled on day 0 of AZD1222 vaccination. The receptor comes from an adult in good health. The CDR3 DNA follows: TGTGCCAGCATGCGGGGTGACACTGAAGCTTTCTTT. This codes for CASMRGDTEAFF.